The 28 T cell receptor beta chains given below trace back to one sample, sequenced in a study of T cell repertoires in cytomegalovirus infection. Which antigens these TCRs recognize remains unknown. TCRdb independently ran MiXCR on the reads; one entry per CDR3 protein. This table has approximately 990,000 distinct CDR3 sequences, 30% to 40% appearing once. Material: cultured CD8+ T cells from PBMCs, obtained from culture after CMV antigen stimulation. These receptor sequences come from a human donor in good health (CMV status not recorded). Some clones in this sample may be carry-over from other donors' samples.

The CDR3 coding sequence is TGTGCCATCAGTGAGTCCCATAGGAGGGGAGGGACTGAAGCTTTCTTT. It codes for CAISESHRRGGTEAFF. V and J are TRBV10-3 and TRBJ1-1, with TRBD1 as a possible D gene (5 bases). With 0 bases removed from V and 5 bases from J, the gap between germline ends came to 16 bases. From germline, CDR1 is ENHRY and CDR2 SYGVKD. This CDR3 has 16 amino acids.

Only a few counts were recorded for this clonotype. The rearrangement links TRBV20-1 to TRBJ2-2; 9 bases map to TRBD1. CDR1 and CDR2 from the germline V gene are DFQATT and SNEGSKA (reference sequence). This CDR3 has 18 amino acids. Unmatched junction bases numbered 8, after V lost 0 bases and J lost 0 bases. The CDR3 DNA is TGCAGTGCTAGAGACGACAGGGGGGACCCATCGAACACCGGGGAGCTGTTTTTT. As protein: CSARDDRGDPSNTGELFF.

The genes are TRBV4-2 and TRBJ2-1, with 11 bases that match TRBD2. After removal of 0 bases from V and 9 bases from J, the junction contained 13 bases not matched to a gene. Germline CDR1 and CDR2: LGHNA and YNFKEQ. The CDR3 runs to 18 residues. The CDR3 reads CASSQDKVAGGLRVEQFF. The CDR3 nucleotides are TGTGCCAGCAGCCAAGATAAGGTAGCGGGGGGGCTGAGAGTTGAGCAGTTCTTC.

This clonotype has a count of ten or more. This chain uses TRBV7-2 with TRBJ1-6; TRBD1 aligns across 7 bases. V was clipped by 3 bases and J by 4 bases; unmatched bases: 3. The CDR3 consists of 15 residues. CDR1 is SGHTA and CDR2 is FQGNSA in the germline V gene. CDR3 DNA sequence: TGTGCCAGCAGCTTCCCGGGACAGTATAATTCACCCCTCCACTTT. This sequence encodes CASSFPGQYNSPLHF. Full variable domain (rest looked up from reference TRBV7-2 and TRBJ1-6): GAGVSQSPSNKVTEKGKDVELRCDPISGHTALYWYRQSLGQGLEFLIYFQGNSAPDKSGLPSDRFSAERTGGSVSTLTIQRTQQEDSAVYLCASSFPGQYNSPLHFGNGTRLTVT.

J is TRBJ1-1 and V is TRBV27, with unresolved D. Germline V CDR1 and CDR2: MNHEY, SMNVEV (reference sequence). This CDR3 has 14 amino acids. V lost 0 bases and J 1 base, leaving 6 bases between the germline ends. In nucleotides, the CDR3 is TGTGCCAGCAGTTTATCGGTGAGGAACACTGAAGCTTTCTTT. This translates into CASSLSVRNTEAFF.

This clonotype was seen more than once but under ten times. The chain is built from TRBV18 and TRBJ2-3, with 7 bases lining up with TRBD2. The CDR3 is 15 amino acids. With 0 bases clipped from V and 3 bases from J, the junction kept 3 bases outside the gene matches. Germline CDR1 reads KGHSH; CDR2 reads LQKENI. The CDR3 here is CASSPPGSGTDTQYF. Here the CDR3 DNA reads TGTGCCAGCTCACCACCGGGTAGCGGGACAGATACGCAGTATTTT.

The CDR3 region is CASSLGEGITDTQYF. CDR3 nucleotides: TGTGCCAGCAGTTTAGGAGAAGGGATCACAGATACGCAGTATTTT. The V gene is TRBV12-3 or TRBV12-4, the J gene TRBJ2-3; D uncertain. Trimming took off 1 base at V and 2 bases at J, with 10 bases between the two ends. This CDR3 is 15 amino acids long.

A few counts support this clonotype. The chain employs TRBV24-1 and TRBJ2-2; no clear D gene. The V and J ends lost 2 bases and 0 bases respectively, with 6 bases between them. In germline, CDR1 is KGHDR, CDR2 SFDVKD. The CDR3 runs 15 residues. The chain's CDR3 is CATSDSGSNTGELFF. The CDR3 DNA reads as TGTGCCACCAGTGATTCAGGATCGAACACCGGGGAGCTGTTTTTT.

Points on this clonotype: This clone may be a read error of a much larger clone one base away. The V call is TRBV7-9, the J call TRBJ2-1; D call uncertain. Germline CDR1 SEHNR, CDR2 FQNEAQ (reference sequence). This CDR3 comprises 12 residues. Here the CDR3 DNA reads TGTGCCAGCCAGGATTCCTACAATGAGCAGTTGTTC. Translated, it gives CASQDSYNEQLF.

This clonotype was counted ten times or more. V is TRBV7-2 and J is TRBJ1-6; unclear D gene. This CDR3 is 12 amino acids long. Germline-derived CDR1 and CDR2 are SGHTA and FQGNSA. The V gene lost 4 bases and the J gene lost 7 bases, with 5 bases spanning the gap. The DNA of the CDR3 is TGTGCCAGCAGCTCGGACAATTCACCCCTCCACTTT. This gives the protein CASSSDNSPLHF.

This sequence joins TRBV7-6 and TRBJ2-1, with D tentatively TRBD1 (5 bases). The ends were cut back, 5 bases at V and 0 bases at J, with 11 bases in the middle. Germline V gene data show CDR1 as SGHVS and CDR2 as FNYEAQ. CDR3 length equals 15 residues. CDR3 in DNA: TGTGCCAGCAGCGTTGACAGAAGCTCCTACAATGAGCAGTTCTTC. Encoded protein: CASSVDRSSYNEQFF.

Here the CDR3 reads CASSLTEDRGATQYF. For the CDR3, the DNA is TGTGCCAGCAGCTTAACTGAAGACAGGGGAGCGACCCAGTACTTC. J is TRBJ2-5 and V is TRBV7-3, with 8 bases lining up with TRBD1. The CDR3 is 15 residues long. Germline V gene lookup returns CDR1 SGHTA and CDR2 FQGTGA. Trimming took 0 bases from V and 7 from J; bases not matched to a gene: 7.

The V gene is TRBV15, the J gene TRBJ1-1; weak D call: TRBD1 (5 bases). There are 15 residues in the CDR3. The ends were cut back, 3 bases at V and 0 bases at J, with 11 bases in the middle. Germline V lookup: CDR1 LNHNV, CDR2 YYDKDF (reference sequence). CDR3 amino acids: CATSSSGTVNTEAFF. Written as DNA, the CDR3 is TGTGCCACCAGCAGTTCCGGGACCGTGAACACTGAAGCTTTCTTT. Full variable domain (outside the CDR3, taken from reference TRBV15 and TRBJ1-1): DAMVIQNPRYQVTQFGKPVTLSCSQTLNHNVMYWYQQKSSQAPKLLFHYYDKDFNNEADTPDNFQSRRPNTSFCFLDIRSPGLGDTAMYLCATSSSGTVNTEAFFGQGTRLTVV.

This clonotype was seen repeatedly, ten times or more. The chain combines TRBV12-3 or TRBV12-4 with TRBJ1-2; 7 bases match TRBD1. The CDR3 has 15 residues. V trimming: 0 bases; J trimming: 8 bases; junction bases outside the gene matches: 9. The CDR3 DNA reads TGTGCCAGCAGTTTAGCGCTCGACAGGGTTAGAGGCTACACCTTC. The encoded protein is CASSLALDRVRGYTF.

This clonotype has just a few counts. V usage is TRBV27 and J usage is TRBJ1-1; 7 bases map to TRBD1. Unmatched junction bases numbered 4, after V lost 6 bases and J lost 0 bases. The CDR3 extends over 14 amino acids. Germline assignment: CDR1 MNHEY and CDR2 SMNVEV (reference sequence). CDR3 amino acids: CASRQGSMNTEAFF. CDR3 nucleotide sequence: TGTGCCAGCAGACAGGGGAGTATGAACACTGAAGCTTTCTTT.

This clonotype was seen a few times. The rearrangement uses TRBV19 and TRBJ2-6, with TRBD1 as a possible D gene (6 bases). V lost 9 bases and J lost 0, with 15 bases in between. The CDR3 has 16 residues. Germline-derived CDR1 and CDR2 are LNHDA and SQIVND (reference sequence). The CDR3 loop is CARTPGQTSGANVLTF. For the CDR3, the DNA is TGTGCCAGGACTCCGGGACAAACCTCTGGGGCCAACGTCCTGACTTTC.

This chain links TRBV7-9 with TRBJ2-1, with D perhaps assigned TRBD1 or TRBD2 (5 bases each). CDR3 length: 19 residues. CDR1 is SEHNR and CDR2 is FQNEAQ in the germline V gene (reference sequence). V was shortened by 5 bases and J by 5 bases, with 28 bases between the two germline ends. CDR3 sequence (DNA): TGTGCCAGCAGCGGCCCCGGGGACGATGGGGCCACGAAAAACAATGAGCAGTTCTTC. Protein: CASSGPGDDGATKNNEQFF.

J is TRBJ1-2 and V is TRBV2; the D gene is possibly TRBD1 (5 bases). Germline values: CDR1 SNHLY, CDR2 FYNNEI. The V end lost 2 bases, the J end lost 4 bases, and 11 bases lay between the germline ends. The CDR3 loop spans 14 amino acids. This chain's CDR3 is CASSEIPGGYGYTF. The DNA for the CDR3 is TGTGCCAGCAGTGAAATACCGGGGGGCTATGGCTACACCTTC.

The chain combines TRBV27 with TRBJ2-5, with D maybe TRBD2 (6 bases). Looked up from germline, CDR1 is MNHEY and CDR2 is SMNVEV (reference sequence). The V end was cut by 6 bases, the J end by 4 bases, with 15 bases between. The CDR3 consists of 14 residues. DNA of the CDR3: TGTGCCAGCAGCCAAAACCGGGGAGGAGAGACCCAGTACTTC. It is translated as CASSQNRGGETQYF.

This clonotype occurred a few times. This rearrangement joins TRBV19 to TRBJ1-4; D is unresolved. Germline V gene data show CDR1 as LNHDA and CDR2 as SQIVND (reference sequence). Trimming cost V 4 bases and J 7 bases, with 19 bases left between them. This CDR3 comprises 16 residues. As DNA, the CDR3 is TGTGCCAGTAGTACCTCGGGCGGGGTCGATCGTGAAAAACTGTTTTTT. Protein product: CASSTSGGVDREKLFF.

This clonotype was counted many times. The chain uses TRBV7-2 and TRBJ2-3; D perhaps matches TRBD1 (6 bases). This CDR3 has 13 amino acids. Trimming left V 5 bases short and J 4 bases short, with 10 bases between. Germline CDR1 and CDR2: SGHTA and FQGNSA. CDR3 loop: CASSQGFPDTQYF. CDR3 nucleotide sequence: TGTGCCAGCAGCCAGGGGTTCCCAGATACGCAGTATTTT.

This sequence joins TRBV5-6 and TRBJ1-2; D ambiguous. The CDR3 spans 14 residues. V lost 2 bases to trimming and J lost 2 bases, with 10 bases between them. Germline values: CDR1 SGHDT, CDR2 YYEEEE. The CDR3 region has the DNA TGTGCCAGCAGCTTTCCAGCAAAAAACTATGGCTACACCTTC. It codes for CASSFPAKNYGYTF. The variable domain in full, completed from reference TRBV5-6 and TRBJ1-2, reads DAGVTQSPTHLIKTRGQQVTLRCSPKSGHDTVSWYQQALGQGPQFIFQYYEEEERQRGNFPDRFSGHQFPNYSSELNVNALLLGDSALYLCASSFPAKNYGYTFGSGTRLTVV.

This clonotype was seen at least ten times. The CDR3 spells CASSQRDRSDYGYTF. CDR3 bases: TGTGCCAGCAGCCAACGGGACCGGTCCGATTATGGCTACACCTTC. The rearrangement joins TRBV7-6 to TRBJ1-2; perhaps TRBD1 as D (5 bases). The ends were cut back, 5 bases at V and 5 bases at J, with 18 bases in the middle. Per germline, CDR1 SGHVS and CDR2 FNYEAQ. CDR3 length equals 15 residues.

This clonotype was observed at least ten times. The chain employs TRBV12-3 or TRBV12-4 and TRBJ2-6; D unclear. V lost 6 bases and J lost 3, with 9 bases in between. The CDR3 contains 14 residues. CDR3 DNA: TGTGCCAGCAGGGTGGGTGGTGGGGCCAACGTCCTGACTTTC. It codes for CASRVGGGANVLTF.

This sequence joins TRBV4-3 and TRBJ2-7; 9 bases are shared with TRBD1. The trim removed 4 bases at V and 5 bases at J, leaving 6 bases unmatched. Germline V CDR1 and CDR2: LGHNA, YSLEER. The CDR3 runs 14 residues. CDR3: CASSRPGQGHEQYF. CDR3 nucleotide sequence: TGCGCCAGCAGCCGACCGGGACAGGGCCACGAGCAGTACTTC.

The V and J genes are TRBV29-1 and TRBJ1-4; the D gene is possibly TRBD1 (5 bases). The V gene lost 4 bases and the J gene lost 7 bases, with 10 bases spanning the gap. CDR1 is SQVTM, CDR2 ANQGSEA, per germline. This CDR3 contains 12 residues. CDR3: CSVGYGGEKLFF. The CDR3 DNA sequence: TGCAGCGTTGGCTATGGGGGTGAAAAACTGTTTTTT.

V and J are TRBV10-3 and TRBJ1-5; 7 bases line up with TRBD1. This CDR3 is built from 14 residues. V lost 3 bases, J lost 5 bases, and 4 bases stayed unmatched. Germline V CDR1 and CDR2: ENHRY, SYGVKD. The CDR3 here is CAISDPDRDQPQHF. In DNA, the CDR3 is TGTGCCATCAGTGACCCTGACAGGGATCAGCCCCAGCATTTT.

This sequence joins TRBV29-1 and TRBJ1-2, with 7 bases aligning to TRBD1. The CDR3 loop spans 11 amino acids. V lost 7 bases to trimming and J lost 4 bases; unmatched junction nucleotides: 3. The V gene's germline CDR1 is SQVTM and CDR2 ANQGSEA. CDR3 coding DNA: TGCAGCGGGGACAGTTCCTATGGCTACACCTTC. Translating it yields CSGDSSYGYTF.